This T cell receptor (beta chain) is from a study of Tregs in tolerant kidney transplant recipients. Study-wide results and caveats: Donor-specific Treg expansion exceeded global Treg expansion in tolerant patients, suggesting antigen drive. No direct test of biological reproducibility was done here. Findings come from small patient numbers and require larger validation.

Note on this clone: Its antigen is not known.

TCRdb keeps only in-frame clones here, not all; method: immunoSEQ multiplex PCR. The table shows about 81,000 clones, with 91% occurring only once. The nonmyeloablative bone marrow transplants came from related graft donors, with transient mixed chimerism. Thawed PBMCs were FACS-sorted into unstimulated CD4+CD25+CD127- regulatory T cells, CD4+CD25- non-regulatory cells, CD4 and CD8 cells. Germline V gives CDR1 SGHTA, CDR2 FQGNSA. There are 15 residues in the CDR3. V gave up 2 bases and J gave up 4 bases; unmatched junction bases: 4. The chain employs TRBV7-2 and TRBJ2-2; 7 bases agree with TRBD2. This clonotype originated in a human patient who received a combined kidney and bone marrow transplant. Some T cells may have come from the graft donor. This sample comprised CD4+ T cells from blood (PBMCs), obtained 24 months after the transplant. In DNA, the CDR3 is TGTGCCAGCAGCTTATTCAGGACTAGCACCGGGGAGCTGTTTTTT. Its translation is CASSLFRTSTGELFF. Complete variable domain (other parts from reference TRBV7-2 and TRBJ2-2): GAGVSQSPSNKVTEKGKDVELRCDPISGHTALYWYRQSLGQGLEFLIYFQGNSAPDKSGLPSDRFSAERTGGSVSTLTIQRTQQEDSAVYLCASSLFRTSTGELFFGEGSRLTVL.